This T cell receptor (beta chain) was captured in a study of shared clonotypes between healthy human individuals. Here immunoSEQ multiplex PCR was the method, and the copy in TCRdb shows in-frame clones only, minus some. The data hold hundreds of thousands of clones, with 73% observed a single time. Worth noting for this clone: Its antigen is unknown.

A CD45RA+ naive subset and a CD45RA-negative memory subset were split from CD4+ cells. Study-wide findings and caveats: The study drew on few donors, limiting represented genetic and exposure-history diversity.

The specimen sequenced was memory CD4+ T cells sorted from blood. The subset was: CD45RA-negative fraction. This receptor was identified in a woman aged 25 to 39 in good health.

In nucleotides, the CDR3 is TGTGCCAGCAGCTTGCAGGGAGTGGGAAACATTCAGTACTTC. Translation: CASSLQGVGNIQYF. The rearrangement joins TRBV5-4 to TRBJ2-4, with D possibly being TRBD1 or TRBD2 (5 bases each). The CDR3 contains 14 residues. CDR1 is SGHNT, CDR2 YYREEE, per germline (reference sequence). V lost 1 base to trimming and J lost 6 bases, with 11 bases between them.